A single sample gave rise to the 11 T cell receptor beta chains below, sequenced in a study of blood T cell repertoires in COVID-19. Method: immunoSEQ multiplex PCR; TCRdb's copy keeps in-frame clones and lacks some. The repertoire holds 200,000 to 250,000 clones, with approximately 80% as singletons. Sequenced: peripheral blood. These TCRs come from a human donor in a cohort sampled during active COVID-19.

This clone was detected only a few times. The V and J genes are TRBV11-3 and TRBJ2-1, with D maybe TRBD2 (5 bases). CDR1 is SGHNT and CDR2 is YENEEA in the germline V gene. Deletions cut 6 bases from V and 10 bases from J, with 10 bases between. The CDR3 loop spans 11 amino acids. CDR3 sequence (DNA): TGTGCCAGCAGTTCATCGGGGGAGCAGTTCTTC. It translates to CASSSSGEQFF. Together with reference TRBV11-3 and TRBJ2-1, the CDR3 gives the full variable domain: EAGVVQSPRYKIIEKKQPVAFWCNPISGHNTLYWYLQNLGQGPELLIRYENEEAVDDSQLPKDRFSAERLKGVDSTLKIQPAELGDSAVYLCASSSSGEQFFGPGTRLTVL.

The CDR3 nucleotides are TGTGCCAGCAGCCAAGCCGGACTAGCTAATGAGCAGTACTTC. Translation: CASSQAGLANEQYF. The chain employs TRBV3-1 (or the pseudogene TRBV3-2) and TRBJ2-7; 8 bases match TRBD2. This CDR3 is built from 14 residues. CDR1 and CDR2 from the germline V gene are LGHDT and YNNKEL (reference sequence). Trimming cost V 1 base and J 7 bases; bases outside gene matches: 6.

The chain recombines TRBV15 with TRBJ1-6, with TRBD1 matching over 9 bases. Germline assignment: CDR1 LNHNV and CDR2 YYDKDF (reference sequence). This CDR3 has 17 residues. The junction had 9 bases not matched to a gene; V was cut back by 0 bases and J by 9 bases. For the CDR3, the DNA is TGTGCCACCAGCAGAGATACCCCGAGACAGGGGGGTTCACCCCTCCACTTT. The encoded protein is CATSRDTPRQGGSPLHF. Filled out from reference TRBV15 and TRBJ1-6, the complete variable domain reads DAMVIQNPRYQVTQFGKPVTLSCSQTLNHNVMYWYQQKSSQAPKLLFHYYDKDFNNEADTPDNFQSRRPNTSFCFLDIRSPGLGDTAMYLCATSRDTPRQGGSPLHFGNGTRLTVT.

V and J are TRBV28 and TRBJ1-2; TRBD1 aligns across 9 bases. Germline CDR1 and CDR2: MDHEN and SYDVKM. The CDR3 extends over 10 amino acids. DNA for the CDR3: TGTGGGACAGGGGACTATGGCTACACCTTC. Amino acid sequence: CGTGDYGYTF.

This clone came up once. The chain couples TRBV3-1 (or the pseudogene TRBV3-2) to TRBJ2-2; TRBD2 matches 9 bases. From germline, CDR1 is LGHDT and CDR2 YNNKEL (reference sequence). This CDR3 is 16 amino acids long. After removal of 4 bases from V and 6 bases from J, the junction contained 9 bases not matched to a gene. The CDR3 DNA reads as TGTGCCAGCAGCCGGGCCAGCGGGGGGTTCGCCGGGGAGCTGTTTTTT. This gives the protein CASSRASGGFAGELFF.

In its sample, this clone was seen once. This sequence joins TRBV7-3 and TRBJ2-3; possibly TRBD2 for D (5 bases). V lost 5 bases and J 5 bases, leaving 14 bases between the germline ends. Per the germline V gene, CDR1 is SGHTA and CDR2 is FQGTGA. The CDR3 sequence is 14 residues long. In DNA form, the CDR3 reads TGTGCCAGCAGCCGGGGTCTCGGGCAAGATACGCAGTATTTT. This sequence encodes CASSRGLGQDTQYF.

The chain's CDR3 is CASSGLLAYEQFF. The CDR3 nucleotides are TGTGCCAGCAGCGGACTTCTAGCCTATGAGCAGTTCTTC. The chain carries TRBV2 and TRBJ2-1; D is perhaps TRBD2 (5 bases). The V end was cut by 6 bases, the J end by 8 bases, with 14 bases between. The V gene's germline CDR1 is SNHLY and CDR2 FYNNEI. The length of the CDR3 is 13 residues.

The chain carries TRBV3-1 (or the pseudogene TRBV3-2) and TRBJ1-1, with TRBD1 matching 8 bases. The germline gives CDR1 LGHDT, CDR2 YNNKEL (reference sequence). The V and J ends lost 1 base and 11 bases, in that order; junction bases with no gene match: 15. CDR3 length: 16 residues. CDR3 region: CASSQATTGTGFRAFF. DNA for the CDR3: TGTGCCAGCAGCCAAGCAACTACCGGGACAGGCTTCCGGGCTTTCTTT.

This sequence joins TRBV12-1 and TRBJ2-7; no DNA check was done on the table's D call, TRBD2. TRBV12-1 is a pseudogene. CDR3 length equals 13 residues. DNA for the CDR3: TGTGCCAGCAGCTTGCCTAGCGGCTACGAGCAGTACTTC. It encodes CASSLPSGYEQYF.

This clone was found many times. This rearrangement joins TRBV18 to TRBJ2-4, with a tentative D call TRBD2 (6 bases). CDR3 length: 17 amino acids. V was cut by 3 bases and J by 2 bases, with 17 bases left in between. Germline V lookup: CDR1 KGHSH, CDR2 LQKENI. DNA for the CDR3: TGTGCCAGCTCACCCGGGGGAGGCCTCGGAACCAAAAACATTCAGTACTTC. As protein: CASSPGGGLGTKNIQYF.

The chain combines TRBV7-2 with TRBJ2-3; possible D gene TRBD2, 5 bases. Germline CDR1 reads SGHTA; CDR2 reads FQGNSA. V was trimmed by 5 bases and J by 9 bases, leaving 18 bases between them. There are 14 residues in the CDR3. The CDR3 DNA follows: TGTGCCAGCAGCCCGGGGATAGAGCCACGCACGCAGTATTTT. Translated: CASSPGIEPRTQYF.